The next 21 T cell receptor beta chains were all read from a single sample in a study of cytomegalovirus exposure and HLA in healthy donors. The PCR had 60 Vbeta and 13 Jbeta primers. Assay used: immunoSEQ multiplex PCR; TCRdb lists only in-frame clones, some missing. The data hold about 150,000 clones, with nearly 70% observed a single time. The specimen sequenced was PBMCs. These receptors all stem from a man younger than 40 in good health and CMV-seropositive.

In regard to this clone: The junction differs from germline at one of its ends, possibly a read error. The gene calls are TRBV7-9 and TRBJ1-2; D call uncertain. Germline values: CDR1 SEHNR, CDR2 FQNEAQ (reference sequence). The CDR3 is 11 amino acids. The DNA of the CDR3 is TGTTCCAGCAGCCCTAGTGAGGGCTACACCTTC. Its protein product is CSSSPSEGYTF.

The chain carries TRBV4-1 and TRBJ2-5, with D possibly TRBD2 on 6 matching bases. V lost 3 bases and J lost 0, with 8 bases in between. The CDR3 consists of 14 residues. Germline V CDR1 and CDR2: MGHRA, YSYEKL. DNA for the CDR3: TGCGCCAGCAGCCACGGACTATACCAAGAGACCCAGTACTTC. Encoded protein: CASSHGLYQETQYF.

The chain has TRBV4-1 and TRBJ2-1, with D possibly matching TRBD2 (5 bases). V lost 0 bases to trimming and J lost 0 bases, with 15 bases between them. The CDR3 consists of 18 residues. CDR1 is MGHRA, CDR2 YSYEKL, per germline. CDR3 bases: TGCGCCAGCAGCCAAGAAGGCGGCGGGCGTAGCTCCTACAATGAGCAGTTCTTC. Translating gives CASSQEGGGRSSYNEQFF.

This chain joins TRBV6-5 and TRBJ2-7, with D possibly being TRBD1 (5 bases). The V gene's germline CDR1 is MNHEY and CDR2 SVGAGI. Trimming took 0 bases from V and 1 from J, leaving 10 bases between them. The CDR3 length is 15 residues. In DNA form, the CDR3 reads TGTGCCAGCAGTTACTCGACAGTTCCTTCCTACGAGCAGTACTTC. Translated, it gives CASSYSTVPSYEQYF.

The V gene is TRBV19, the J gene TRBJ2-1; 9 positions match TRBD1. This CDR3 has 13 amino acids. The V and J ends lost 10 bases and 11 bases, in that order; junction bases with no gene match: 12. CDR1 and CDR2 (germline): LNHDA, SQIVND (reference sequence). CDR3 loop: CATRPGTGFKQFF. The DNA of the CDR3 is TGTGCCACCCGCCCTGGGACAGGGTTTAAGCAGTTCTTC. Full variable domain (missing parts from reference TRBV19 and TRBJ2-1): DGGITQSPKYLFRKEGQNVTLSCEQNLNHDAMYWYRQDPGQGLRLIYYSQIVNDFQKGDIAEGYSVSREKKESFPLTVTSAQKNPTAFYLCATRPGTGFKQFFGPGTRLTVL.

The chain links TRBV14 to TRBJ2-7; 7 nucleotides agree with TRBD2. After removal of 0 bases from V and 6 bases from J, the junction contained 5 bases not matched to a gene. This CDR3 is 14 amino acids long. CDR1 SGHDN and CDR2 FVKESK come from the germline V gene. CDR3 nucleotides: TGTGCCAGCAGCCAAGAAAGTTGGGAGGGCGAGCAGTACTTC. Amino acids: CASSQESWEGEQYF.

V is TRBV10-2 and J is TRBJ2-7, with TRBD1 as a possible D gene (6 bases). CDR1 is WSHSY, CDR2 SAAADI, per germline. This CDR3 contains 13 residues. The V end lost 5 bases, the J end lost 2 bases, and 10 bases lay between the germline ends. CDR3 residues: CASSIKGAYEQYF. The CDR3 coding sequence is TGCGCCAGCAGTATCAAGGGGGCCTACGAGCAGTACTTC.

This CDR3 is CASSLLPDTIYF. The DNA of the CDR3 is TGTGCCAGCAGCTTATTGCCGGACACCATATATTTT. The chain combines TRBV7-9 with TRBJ1-3, with D hard to call. With 2 bases removed from V and 8 bases from J, the gap between germline ends came to 7 bases. Germline V CDR1 and CDR2: SEHNR, FQNEAQ (reference sequence). This CDR3 is built from 12 residues.

Comment on this clone: One end of the junction varies from germline; a read error may be responsible. The genes are TRBV11-3 and TRBJ2-7; D call uncertain. The germline V gene encodes CDR1 SGHNT and CDR2 YENEEA. The CDR3 has 11 residues. CDR3 loop: CASSRTYGQYF. The CDR3 coding sequence is TGTGCCAGCAGCCGAACCTACGGGCAGTACTTC.

This sequence joins TRBV6-6 and TRBJ1-1; D possibly corresponds to TRBD1 (5 bases). Germline-derived CDR1 and CDR2 are MNHNY and SVGAGI (reference sequence). CDR3 size: 14 residues. Trimming stripped 1 base from V and 1 base from J, with 7 bases between. The CDR3 here is CASSYLGANTEAFF. CDR3 sequence (DNA): TGTGCCAGCAGTTACTTAGGGGCGAACACTGAAGCTTTCTTT.

The chain links TRBV7-3 to TRBJ2-3; possibly TRBD2 for D (6 bases). V lost 2 bases, J lost 4 bases, and 10 bases lay in between. The germline CDR1 and CDR2 sequences are SGHTA and FQGTGA. This CDR3 is 14 amino acids long. The CDR3 nucleotides read TGTGCCAGCAGCTTATACCCTAGCGCAGATACGCAGTATTTT. Protein: CASSLYPSADTQYF. Full variable domain (remainder filled in from reference TRBV7-3 and TRBJ2-3): GAGVSQTPSNKVTEKGKYVELRCDPISGHTALYWYRQSLGQGPEFLIYFQGTGAADDSGLPNDRFFAVRPEGSVSTLKIQRTERGDSAVYLCASSLYPSADTQYFGPGTRLTVL.

This chain links TRBV11-2 with TRBJ2-5, with no clear D. Germline V gene lookup returns CDR1 SGHAT and CDR2 FQNNGV. The CDR3 consists of 14 residues. Trimming removed 2 bases at V and 5 bases at J, with 12 bases between. The CDR3 region is CASSLWSNGETQYF. In DNA, the CDR3 is TGTGCCAGCAGCTTATGGTCTAACGGGGAGACCCAGTACTTC. The entire variable domain, with the rest obtained from reference TRBV11-2 and TRBJ2-5, is as follows: EAGVAQSPRYKIIEKRQSVAFWCNPISGHATLYWYQQILGQGPKLLIQFQNNGVVDDSQLPKDRFSAERLKGVDSTLKIQPAKLEDSAVYLCASSLWSNGETQYFGPGTRLLVL.

The chain links TRBV28 to TRBJ2-7; 8 bases align to TRBD1. Trimming took 3 bases from V and 11 from J; bases not matched to a gene: 15. Per the germline V gene, CDR1 is MDHEN and CDR2 is SYDVKM. The CDR3 length is 15 residues. CDR3 sequence (DNA): TGTGCCAGCAGTTTGACAGGGGACCCGGGATTTTTGGAGTACTTC. This encodes CASSLTGDPGFLEYF.

The genes are TRBV28 and TRBJ1-2; TRBD1 aligns across 12 bases. V gave up 9 bases and J gave up 6 bases; unmatched junction bases: 5. Per germline, CDR1 MDHEN and CDR2 SYDVKM. The CDR3 runs 13 residues. This CDR3 is CASKGTGGNGYTF. In nucleotides, the CDR3 is TGTGCCAGTAAGGGGACAGGGGGCAATGGCTACACCTTC.

V gene TRBV7-8 combines with J gene TRBJ2-7, with 7 bases fitting TRBD1. The CDR3 runs to 14 residues. With 1 base clipped from V and 4 bases from J, the junction kept 4 bases outside the gene matches. From germline, CDR1 is SGHVS and CDR2 FQNEAQ. The CDR3 is CASSLGSTGYEQYF. As DNA, the CDR3 is TGTGCCAGCAGCTTAGGTTCGACAGGGTACGAGCAGTACTTC.

The chain joins TRBV28 to TRBJ2-7, with a tentative D call TRBD1 (6 bases). This CDR3 has 15 residues. V was shortened by 5 bases and J by 4 bases, with 18 bases between the two germline ends. The germline CDR1 and CDR2 sequences are MDHEN and SYDVKM. The CDR3: CASSQTGSPPYEQYF. CDR3 DNA sequence: TGTGCCAGCAGTCAAACAGGGTCCCCACCTTACGAGCAGTACTTC.

V and J are TRBV2 and TRBJ1-5, with 7 bases fitting TRBD1. The V gene's germline CDR1 is SNHLY and CDR2 FYNNEI. Unmatched junction bases numbered 8, after V lost 6 bases and J lost 0 bases. The CDR3 has 16 residues. The CDR3 region is CASSQGTAYSNQPQHF. The CDR3 DNA is TGTGCCAGCAGCCAGGGGACAGCTTATAGCAATCAGCCCCAGCATTTT.

The genes are TRBV27 and TRBJ1-6; TRBD1 matches 9 bases. CDR3 length equals 17 residues. The germline CDR1 and CDR2 sequences are MNHEY and SMNVEV (reference sequence). V gave up 2 bases and J gave up 10 bases; unmatched junction bases: 12. The CDR3: CASSLGTGFSSPSPLHF. CDR3 coding DNA: TGTGCCAGCAGTTTAGGGACAGGGTTCTCCAGTCCATCACCCCTCCACTTT.

This clone was found a few times. The chain has TRBV18 and TRBJ1-1; D gene unclear. CDR3 length: 13 amino acids. V was clipped by 6 bases and J by 1 base, with 9 bases between them. CDR1 is KGHSH, CDR2 LQKENI, per germline. CDR3 nucleotides: TGTGCCAGCTCCCCGGAGAGGAACACTGAAGCTTTCTTT. Translation gives CASSPERNTEAFF.

The table lists this clone with a count of one. The chain carries TRBV7-2 and TRBJ1-1; D not resolved. CDR1 SGHTA and CDR2 FQGNSA come from the germline V gene. The CDR3 totals 15 residues. The V end lost 1 base, the J end lost 1 base, and 10 bases lay between the germline ends. CDR3 in DNA: TGTGCCAGCAGCTTAGAAATCGGAGAGAACACTGAAGCTTTCTTT. Protein sequence: CASSLEIGENTEAFF.

This clone appeared a few times. This chain links TRBV28 with TRBJ2-2; 7 positions match TRBD1. The trim removed 11 bases at V and 0 bases at J, leaving 6 bases unmatched. Germline V CDR1 and CDR2: MDHEN, SYDVKM. CDR3 length: 14 residues. The CDR3 sequence is CASWDRANTGELFF. As DNA, the CDR3 is TGTGCCTCTTGGGACAGAGCGAACACCGGGGAGCTGTTTTTT. Full variable domain (outside the CDR3, taken from reference TRBV28 and TRBJ2-2): DVKVTQSSRYLVKRTGEKVFLECVQDMDHENMFWYRQDPGLGLRLIYFSYDVKMKEKGDIPEGYSVSREKKERFSLILESASTNQTSMYLCASWDRANTGELFFGEGSRLTVL.